The rows below give T cell receptor beta chains drawn from one sample of a study of OX40 agonist ivuxolimab in advanced cancers. Sequencing was performed with immunoSEQ multiplex PCR; in TCRdb, only in-frame clones are kept and a portion is missing. In the table there are 55,000 to 85,000 clones, just over 85% of which are singletons. Source: CD4+ or CD8+ T cells sorted from blood, taken in a trial of the OX40 agonist ivuxolimab. The source is an adult with an advanced solid tumor such as melanoma, head and neck, liver or kidney cancer. CDR3s include the opening cysteine and the closing phenylalanine or tryptophan. D genes are given only for firm matches. Clone size appears in some rows only: once, few, many, or a class for an expanded clone.

D: NA; size: NA; V: TRBV7-3; J: TRBJ1-2; CDR3: CASSLGGTYGYTF; DNA: TGTGCCAGCAGCTTAGGAGGGACCTATGGCTACACCTTC
D: NA; size: NA; V: TRBV4-1; J: TRBJ1-6; CDR3: CASSQSSLPLLDSPLHF; DNA: TGCGCCAGCAGCCAATCTTCCCTTCCCCTTTTGGATTCACCCCTCCACTTT
D: NA; size: NA; V: TRBV9; J: TRBJ2-5; CDR3: CASSVDGGKGTQYF; DNA: TGTGCCAGCAGCGTAGATGGGGGGAAGGGGACCCAGTACTTC
D: NA; size: NA; V: TRBV19; J: TRBJ1-2; CDR3: CASSALQRYGYTF; DNA: TGTGCCAGTAGTGCACTACAGCGGTATGGCTACACCTTC
D: NA; size: NA; V: TRBV28; J: TRBJ2-7; CDR3: CASSSPLVSTEQYF; DNA: TGTGCCAGCAGTTCCCCCCTTGTATCAACCGAGCAGTACTTC
D: NA; size: NA; V: TRBV11-2; J: TRBJ2-7; CDR3: CASSSAGGRFSYEQYF; DNA: TGTGCCAGCAGCTCTGCAGGGGGGCGTTTTTCCTACGAGCAGTACTTC
D: NA; size: NA; V: TRBV9; J: TRBJ2-1; CDR3: CASSVGAGQNNEQFF; DNA: TGTGCCAGCAGCGTAGGCGCGGGACAGAACAATGAGCAGTTCTTC
D: TRBD1; size: NA; V: TRBV5-1; J: TRBJ1-3; CDR3: CASSFETGVGNTIYF; DNA: TGCGCCAGCAGCTTCGAAACAGGGGTGGGAAACACCATATATTTT
D: TRBD1; size: NA; V: TRBV11-2; J: TRBJ2-1; CDR3: CASSSSGGQGYNEQFF; DNA: TGTGCCAGCAGCTCGAGCGGGGGACAGGGGTACAATGAGCAGTTCTTC
D: TRBD1; size: NA; V: TRBV27; J: TRBJ1-2; CDR3: CASSRQGDGYTF; DNA: TGTGCCAGCAGTCGACAGGGGGATGGCTACACCTTC
D: NA; size: NA; V: TRBV27; J: TRBJ1-4; CDR3: CASSKAGTNEKLFF; DNA: TGTGCCAGCAGTAAAGCAGGGACTAATGAAAAACTGTTTTTT
D: NA; size: NA; V: TRBV6-1; J: TRBJ1-1; CDR3: CASSELGNTEAFF; DNA: TGTGCCAGCAGTGAATTGGGGAACACTGAAGCTTTCTTT
D: NA; size: NA; V: TRBV19; J: TRBJ1-3; CDR3: CASNFGNTIYF; DNA: TGTGCCAGTAATTTCGGAAACACCATATATTTT
D: NA; size: NA; V: TRBV6-5; J: TRBJ1-2; CDR3: CASSRGTGGGYTF; DNA: TGTGCCAGCAGCCGGGGAACAGGTGGGGGCTACACCTTC
D: NA; size: once; V: TRBV5-4; J: TRBJ2-7; CDR3: CASSLDNTRYEQYF; DNA: TGTGCCAGCAGCTTGGATAACACCAGATACGAGCAGTACTTC
D: NA; size: once; V: TRBV6-1; J: TRBJ1-1; CDR3: CASSETFDGLGAFF; DNA: TGTGCCAGCAGTGAAACATTCGACGGACTGGGAGCTTTCTTT
D: TRBD1; size: NA; V: TRBV7-3; J: TRBJ2-1; CDR3: CASSSEDRYNEQFF; DNA: TGTGCCAGCAGCTCCGAGGACAGGTACAATGAGCAGTTCTTC
D: NA; size: NA; V: TRBV6-1; J: TRBJ1-2; CDR3: CASREEGGGYGYTF; DNA: TGTGCCAGCAGAGAAGAGGGGGGAGGCTATGGCTACACCTTC
D: TRBD1; size: NA; V: TRBV7-2; J: TRBJ2-1; CDR3: CASYSGTGVDEQFF; DNA: TGTGCCAGCTACTCCGGGACAGGGGTCGATGAGCAGTTCTTC
D: NA; size: NA; V: TRBV6-5; J: TRBJ1-3; CDR3: CASSQGGNTIYF; DNA: TGTGCCAGCAGTCAGGGAGGAAACACCATATATTTT
D: NA; size: NA; V: TRBV5-1; J: TRBJ2-2; CDR3: CASSPGGGELRTGELFF; DNA: TGCGCCAGCAGCCCCGGAGGGGGGGAGTTGAGAACCGGGGAGCTGTTTTTT
D: NA; size: NA; V: TRBV18; J: TRBJ1-6; CDR3: CASSPFNNSPLHF; DNA: TGTGCCAGCTCACCGTTTAATAATTCACCCCTCCACTTT
D: NA; size: NA; V: TRBV28; J: TRBJ2-5; CDR3: CASAYGAEETQYF; DNA: TGTGCCAGCGCATATGGGGCAGAAGAGACCCAGTACTTC
D: TRBD1; size: NA; V: TRBV2; J: TRBJ1-4; CDR3: CASSATGGENEKLFF; DNA: TGTGCCAGCAGCGCCACAGGGGGAGAGAATGAAAAACTGTTTTTT
D: NA; size: NA; V: TRBV29-1; J: TRBJ2-7; CDR3: CSAATRVYEQYF; DNA: TGCAGCGCGGCCACAAGGGTCTACGAGCAGTACTTC
D: NA; size: few; V: TRBV12-2; J: TRBJ1-2; CDR3: CASRFDRPTGGGRYGYTF; DNA: TGTGCAAGTCGCTTCGATAGACCCACTGGGGGGGGGCGGTATGGCTACACCTTC
D: NA; size: NA; V: TRBV9; J: TRBJ2-3; CDR3: CASSVATGGQLMNTQYF; DNA: TGTGCCAGCAGCGTAGCTACGGGGGGCCAATTGATGAATACGCAGTATTTT
D: TRBD1; size: NA; V: TRBV5-1; J: TRBJ2-5; CDR3: CASSIGTGGEETQYF; DNA: TGCGCCAGCAGCATTGGGACAGGGGGTGAAGAGACCCAGTACTTC
D: NA; size: NA; V: TRBV29-1; J: TRBJ1-2; CDR3: CSVETLGNYGYTF; DNA: TGCAGCGTTGAAACGCTGGGGAACTATGGCTACACCTTC
D: NA; size: NA; V: TRBV7-9; J: TRBJ1-1; CDR3: CASSQLGQGVQAFF; DNA: TGTGCCAGCAGCCAATTGGGGCAGGGCGTCCAAGCTTTCTTT
D: TRBD1; size: NA; V: TRBV19; J: TRBJ2-1; CDR3: CASSMGQGWNNEQFF; DNA: TGTGCCAGTAGTATGGGACAGGGTTGGAACAATGAGCAGTTCTTC